One and the same sample provided the 30 T cell receptor beta chains below, sequenced in a study of CD8 T cells in ankylosing spondylitis (dated by TCRdb to the late 2010s). No antigen has been identified for these receptors. Findings and caveats that apply to the study as a whole: A TCR beta motif of seven or eight highly homologous amino acid variants appeared characteristic of blood from ankylosing spondylitis patients.

The library was obtained by 5' RACE. Sequencing relied on an Illumina HiSeq 2500. The raw public reads went through TCRdb reprocessing: fastp at Q25, MiXCR clone calling, in-frame beta chains kept. Rows merge per CDR3 protein into single entries with the most common DNA and genes. Recorded for this sample are a few hundred thousand distinct CDR3 sequences; around 22% of them occurred a single time. The ten largest clones represent approximately 16% of the sample. Sequenced sample: blood, either unsorted or a sorted T cell fraction (not recorded which). The receptor set was obtained from a male donor with ankylosing spondylitis.

The V and J genes are TRBV7-2 and TRBJ2-4; 11 bases match TRBD1. Germline V lookup: CDR1 SGHTA, CDR2 FQGNSA. With 8 bases clipped from V and 9 bases from J, the junction kept 3 bases outside the gene matches. CDR3 size: 12 residues. The CDR3 loop is CASGQGAVIQYF. The CDR3 DNA follows: TGTGCCAGCGGACAGGGGGCCGTCATTCAGTACTTC.

This clonotype has at least ten counts. This CDR3 reads CAIAGGGSQYNEQFF. The CDR3 DNA reads as TGTGCCATTGCGGGAGGAGGGTCCCAATACAATGAGCAGTTCTTC. The V call is TRBV24-1, the J call TRBJ2-1; 8 nucleotides align to TRBD2. The V and J ends lost 11 bases and 4 bases, in that order; junction bases with no gene match: 12. CDR3 length: 15 amino acids. Germline assignment: CDR1 KGHDR and CDR2 SFDVKD.

CDR3 sequence: CASNYDRGLGNTIYF. The DNA of the CDR3 is TGTGCCAGCAATTACGACAGGGGGCTGGGAAACACCATATATTTT. The chain has TRBV28 and TRBJ1-3, with 10 bases lining up with TRBD1. After removal of 7 bases from V and 4 bases from J, the junction contained 7 bases not matched to a gene. The CDR3 loop spans 15 amino acids. CDR1 is MDHEN, CDR2 SYDVKM, per germline.

This rearrangement joins TRBV5-1 to TRBJ2-1, with 12 bases that match TRBD2. V trimming: 2 bases; J trimming: 7 bases; junction bases outside the gene matches: 10. The CDR3 runs 17 residues. The germline gives CDR1 SGHRS, CDR2 YFSETQ. The CDR3 DNA follows: TGCGCCAGCAGCTTCCCCCCGGGGACTAGCGGGTGGAATGAGCAGTTCTTC. Residues: CASSFPPGTSGWNEQFF.

There are a few counts of this clonotype. V gene TRBV7-9 combines with J gene TRBJ2-1; D perhaps matches TRBD2 (5 bases). The CDR3 totals 13 residues. V gave up 6 bases and J gave up 7 bases, with 13 bases separating them. Germline CDR1 and CDR2: SEHNR and FQNEAQ (reference sequence). CDR3 in amino acids: CASSLTGMNEQFF. The CDR3 DNA is TGTGCCAGCAGTTTAACGGGAATGAATGAGCAGTTCTTC.

The chain joins TRBV28 to TRBJ1-2, with 7 bases fitting TRBD1. The CDR3 covers 14 residues. V trimming: 6 bases; J trimming: 3 bases; junction bases outside the gene matches: 7. The germline V gene encodes CDR1 MDHEN and CDR2 SYDVKM. The CDR3 coding sequence is TGTGCCAGCAGCCTCGGGACAGCCTACTATGGCTACACCTTC. Its translation is CASSLGTAYYGYTF.

This clonotype was seen a handful of times. This chain connects TRBV20-1 to TRBJ1-2; no clear D gene. CDR3 length: 13 residues. CDR1 and CDR2 (germline): DFQATT, SNEGSKA (reference sequence). The V gene lost 5 bases and the J gene lost 8 bases, with 18 bases spanning the gap. The CDR3 DNA is TGCAGTGCTGAGCGGGCTGGCGGAGAAGGCTACACCTTC. It yields the protein CSAERAGGEGYTF.

This sequence joins TRBV5-5 and TRBJ2-7; 9 positions match TRBD1. Germline V lookup: CDR1 SGHKS, CDR2 YYEKEE (reference sequence). The CDR3 loop spans 17 amino acids. The J segment lost 4 bases and the V segment lost 2 bases, leaving 13 bases of the junction unmatched. CDR3 coding DNA: TGTGCCAGCAGCTTCGCCCCGACAGGGGGAAACGTGTACGAGCAGTACTTC. Translating it yields CASSFAPTGGNVYEQYF.

The table lists this clonotype with a few counts. The chain couples TRBV9 to TRBJ2-7; D remains ambiguous. The germline V gene has CDR1 SGDLS and CDR2 YYNGEE. The CDR3 is made up of 13 amino acids. Trimming left V 2 bases short and J 7 bases short, with 13 bases between. CDR3 in DNA: TGTGCCAGCAGCGTCGACGCCCAAAGGGAGCAGTACTTC. This sequence encodes CASSVDAQREQYF.

This clonotype was detected a few times. The rearrangement uses TRBV7-8 and TRBJ2-7; a weak D match, TRBD2 (7 bases). The CDR3 is 16 residues long. Deletions cut 5 bases from V and 2 bases from J, with 19 bases between. From germline, CDR1 is SGHVS and CDR2 FQNEAQ. CDR3 amino acids: CASSQTIRGRAYEQYF. For the CDR3, the DNA is TGTGCCAGCAGCCAGACTATTAGGGGGAGGGCCTACGAGCAGTACTTC.

The rearrangement uses TRBV3-1 and TRBJ2-7; 9 positions agree with TRBD1. V shed 4 bases and J 5 bases; nucleotides not matched to a gene: 0. Per the germline V gene, CDR1 is LGHDT and CDR2 is YNNKEL (reference sequence). The length of the CDR3 is 12 residues. CDR3 protein: CASSRQGDEQYF. CDR3 coding DNA: TGTGCCAGCAGCCGACAGGGGGACGAGCAGTACTTC.

The chain combines TRBV12-3 or TRBV12-4 with TRBJ2-1, with 10 bases matching TRBD2. V shed 4 bases and J 9 bases; nucleotides not matched to a gene: 9. The CDR3 is made up of 15 amino acids. CDR3 bases: TGTGCCAGCAGTTGGGCTAGCGGGAGTTCGGGTGAGCAGTTCTTC. This sequence encodes CASSWASGSSGEQFF.

The J gene is TRBJ1-5, the V gene TRBV7-6, with no clear D. The CDR3 loop spans 13 amino acids. V was shortened by 3 bases and J by 6 bases, with 9 bases between the two germline ends. Germline V gene sequence: CDR1 SGHVS, CDR2 FNYEAQ. The CDR3 DNA sequence: TGTGCCAGCAGCTTGTCGGATGGTCAGCCCCAGCATTTT. Its protein product is CASSLSDGQPQHF.

The rearrangement joins TRBV7-2 to TRBJ2-2; a weak D match, TRBD1 (5 bases). From germline, CDR1 is SGHTA and CDR2 FQGNSA. This CDR3 has 15 residues. The ends were cut back, 4 bases at V and 1 base at J, with 10 bases in the middle. CDR3 DNA sequence: TGTGCCAGCAGCTCAGACGGACAGAACACCGGGGAGCTGTTTTTT. Residues: CASSSDGQNTGELFF.

The J gene is TRBJ2-1, the V gene TRBV7-2, with D uncertain. CDR1 is SGHTA and CDR2 is FQGNSA in the germline V gene. The CDR3 is 12 residues long. Trimming removed 1 base from V and 8 bases from J, with 6 bases in between. DNA for the CDR3: TGTGCCAGCAGCTTAGTCGACCATGAGCAGTTCTTC. It specifies CASSLVDHEQFF. The full variable domain, completed using reference TRBV7-2 and TRBJ2-1, is GAGVSQSPSNKVTEKGKDVELRCDPISGHTALYWYRQSLGQGLEFLIYFQGNSAPDKSGLPSDRFSAERTGGSVSTLTIQRTQQEDSAVYLCASSLVDHEQFFGPGTRLTVL.

The chain has TRBV29-1 and TRBJ2-3; maybe TRBD2 (6 bases). CDR1 SQVTM and CDR2 ANQGSEA come from the germline V gene. This CDR3 is built from 14 residues. Trimming removed 8 bases from V and 1 base from J, with 16 bases in between. In DNA, the CDR3 is TGCAGCAGCCGTCCGGGACTTGGCACAGATACGCAGTATTTT. The encoded protein is CSSRPGLGTDTQYF.

This clonotype was recorded many times. The chain recombines TRBV12-3 or TRBV12-4 with TRBJ1-1, with D tentatively TRBD1 (5 bases). This CDR3 has 13 residues. Deletions cut 7 bases from V and 11 bases from J, with 20 bases between. In nucleotides, the CDR3 is TGTGCCAGCACTAACCGGCCGGGGCAGTGGGCTTTCTTT. This translates into CASTNRPGQWAFF.

This clonotype was counted at least ten times. The chain joins TRBV12-3 or TRBV12-4 to TRBJ1-2; D ambiguous. V lost 6 bases and J lost 4, with 9 bases in between. The CDR3 extends over 12 amino acids. The CDR3 spells CASSPNIYGYTF. Here the CDR3 DNA reads TGTGCCAGCAGCCCCAATATCTATGGCTACACCTTC.

This sequence joins TRBV6-6 and TRBJ1-1, with D perhaps matching TRBD1 (5 bases). The V gene's germline CDR1 is MNHNY and CDR2 SVGAGI (reference sequence). The length of the CDR3 is 11 residues. Trimming cost V 7 bases and J 11 bases, with 14 bases left between them. Here the CDR3 reads CASNPPGRAFF. For the CDR3, the DNA is TGTGCCAGCAACCCGCCAGGGAGGGCTTTCTTT.

This clonotype appeared a few times. CDR3: CASSQDATRTGLEQYF. The CDR3 DNA is TGTGCCAGCAGCCAAGATGCGACTAGGACAGGGCTCGAGCAGTACTTC. The V and J genes are TRBV3-1 and TRBJ2-7; 8 bases agree with TRBD1. The germline V gene encodes CDR1 LGHDT and CDR2 YNNKEL (reference sequence). The CDR3 is 16 amino acids. The V and J ends lost 0 bases and 6 bases, in that order; junction bases with no gene match: 10.

This clonotype was seen a few times. The rearrangement joins TRBV20-1 to TRBJ2-1; 7 nucleotides align to TRBD2. The CDR3 spans 14 residues. CDR1 and CDR2 from the germline V gene are DFQATT and SNEGSKA (reference sequence). V lost 3 bases to trimming and J lost 8 bases; unmatched junction nucleotides: 10. The CDR3 DNA reads TGCAGTGCTAGGTGGAGGGAGGGCCTGGATGAGCAGTTCTTC. Amino acids: CSARWREGLDEQFF.

The V gene is TRBV7-2, the J gene TRBJ2-5, with D maybe TRBD1 (7 bases). V lost 4 bases, J lost 4 bases, and 13 bases lay in between. Germline V gene sequence: CDR1 SGHTA, CDR2 FQGNSA. The CDR3 runs 14 residues. In DNA, the CDR3 is TGTGCCAGCAGCTCCGGAGGGGGCCCAGAGACCCAGTACTTC. It is translated as CASSSGGGPETQYF. The full variable domain, its missing parts supplied by reference TRBV7-2 and TRBJ2-5, is GAGVSQSPSNKVTEKGKDVELRCDPISGHTALYWYRQSLGQGLEFLIYFQGNSAPDKSGLPSDRFSAERTGGSVSTLTIQRTQQEDSAVYLCASSSGGGPETQYFGPGTRLLVL.

This clonotype was counted only a few times. The gene calls are TRBV11-1 and TRBJ2-6; TRBD1 might be the D (6 bases). The germline V gene has CDR1 SGHAT and CDR2 FQDESV (reference sequence). The germline V and J ends were trimmed by 5 bases and 1 base, with 18 bases remaining between them. The CDR3 is 18 amino acids. The CDR3, as DNA: TGTGCCAGCAGCCCACAGGGCCAGGGAGTATCTGGGGCCAACGTCCTGACTTTC. Protein: CASSPQGQGVSGANVLTF. The complete variable domain, with remaining parts taken from reference TRBV11-1 and TRBJ2-6, reads EAEVAQSPRYKITEKSQAVAFWCDPISGHATLYWYRQILGQGPELLVQFQDESVVDDSQLPKDRFSAERLKGVDSTLKIQPAELGDSAMYLCASSPQGQGVSGANVLTFGAGSRLTVL.

A few counts support this clonotype. The V and J genes are TRBV20-1 and TRBJ2-1; perhaps TRBD1 as D (6 bases). CDR1 and CDR2 (germline): DFQATT, SNEGSKA (reference sequence). This CDR3 has 14 residues. Trimming cost V 3 bases and J 1 base, with 10 bases left between them. The CDR3 DNA reads TGCAGTGCTAGTACAGGGCTTTCCTACAATGAGCAGTTCTTC. The encoded protein is CSASTGLSYNEQFF.

This clonotype has at least ten counts. The chain joins TRBV27 to TRBJ2-5, with 11 bases identical to TRBD2. Trimming cost V 5 bases and J 5 bases; bases outside gene matches: 4. The CDR3 consists of 14 residues. Germline V gene sequence: CDR1 MNHEY, CDR2 SMNVEV (reference sequence). This CDR3 reads CASSQTSGTETQYF. In DNA, the CDR3 is TGTGCCAGCAGTCAGACTAGCGGGACGGAGACCCAGTACTTC.

The rearrangement links TRBV18 to TRBJ2-2; unclear D gene. Per the germline V gene, CDR1 is KGHSH and CDR2 is LQKENI. V lost 4 bases and J 4 bases, leaving 25 bases between the germline ends. The CDR3 has 19 residues. CDR3 sequence: CASSHSRTRASKGTGELFF. CDR3 nucleotide sequence: TGTGCCAGCTCACACTCACGGACGCGCGCGTCCAAGGGCACCGGGGAGCTGTTTTTT.

The CDR3 sequence: CSAAAGTTDTQYF. CDR3 DNA: TGCAGTGCCGCAGCGGGAACTACAGATACGCAGTATTTT. V gene TRBV20-1 combines with J gene TRBJ2-3; 7 bases line up with TRBD2. CDR1 DFQATT and CDR2 SNEGSKA come from the germline V gene (reference sequence). The CDR3 contains 13 residues. V shed 6 bases and J 3 bases; nucleotides not matched to a gene: 6.

The chain links TRBV12-3 or TRBV12-4 to TRBJ2-1, with D possibly matching TRBD2 (6 bases). The CDR3 is 13 residues long. The germline V and J ends were trimmed by 7 bases and 11 bases, with 18 bases remaining between them. In DNA form, the CDR3 reads TGTGCCAGCACCCTAGAGGAGGGGACGAAGCAGTTCTTC. Protein: CASTLEEGTKQFF.

This clonotype was observed a handful of times. The V and J genes are TRBV10-3 and TRBJ2-3; tentatively, D is TRBD2 (5 bases). The CDR3 is 15 amino acids. V lost 2 bases and J 0 bases, leaving 9 bases between the germline ends. In germline, CDR1 is ENHRY, CDR2 SYGVKD. Here the CDR3 DNA reads TGTGCCATCAGTGAGGACGGACTTAGCACAGATACGCAGTATTTT. Translated: CAISEDGLSTDTQYF.

Ten or more counts support this clonotype. The chain combines TRBV7-3 with TRBJ1-5; 7 bases align to TRBD1. V gave up 0 bases and J gave up 7 bases; unmatched junction bases: 3. Looked up from germline, CDR1 is SGHTA and CDR2 is FQGTGA. The CDR3 loop spans 14 amino acids. Written as DNA, the CDR3 is TGTGCCAGCAGCTTAACAGGGGGCGGGCAGCCCCAGCATTTT. It is translated as CASSLTGGGQPQHF.